The sequence of this T cell receptor beta chain was determined in a study of cytomegalovirus exposure and HLA in healthy donors. Comments on this clone: The target antigen is unknown.

General study points: Upon later analysis, HLA-associated TCR beta chains proved more clonally expanded than other, equally common chains. As a later analysis showed, several of the most significant clusters appeared to be linked to common viral pathogens.

Per germline, CDR1 LGHNA and CDR2 YNFKEQ. V lost 1 base and J 10 bases, leaving 7 bases between the germline ends. The CDR3 has 11 residues. Researchers ran the PCR with 60 Vbeta and 13 Jbeta primers. The method was immunoSEQ multiplex PCR; TCRdb's version includes in-frame clones alone and lacks a portion of them. The sample has about 140,000 clones; roughly 70% are singletons. The chain joins TRBV4-2 to TRBJ1-2; D is unclear. Sequenced material: PBMCs. This receptor was identified in a man in his forties in good health and CMV-seronegative. In nucleotides, the CDR3 is TGTGCCAGCAGCCAAGGGACTGCCTACACCTTC. This sequence encodes CASSQGTAYTF.